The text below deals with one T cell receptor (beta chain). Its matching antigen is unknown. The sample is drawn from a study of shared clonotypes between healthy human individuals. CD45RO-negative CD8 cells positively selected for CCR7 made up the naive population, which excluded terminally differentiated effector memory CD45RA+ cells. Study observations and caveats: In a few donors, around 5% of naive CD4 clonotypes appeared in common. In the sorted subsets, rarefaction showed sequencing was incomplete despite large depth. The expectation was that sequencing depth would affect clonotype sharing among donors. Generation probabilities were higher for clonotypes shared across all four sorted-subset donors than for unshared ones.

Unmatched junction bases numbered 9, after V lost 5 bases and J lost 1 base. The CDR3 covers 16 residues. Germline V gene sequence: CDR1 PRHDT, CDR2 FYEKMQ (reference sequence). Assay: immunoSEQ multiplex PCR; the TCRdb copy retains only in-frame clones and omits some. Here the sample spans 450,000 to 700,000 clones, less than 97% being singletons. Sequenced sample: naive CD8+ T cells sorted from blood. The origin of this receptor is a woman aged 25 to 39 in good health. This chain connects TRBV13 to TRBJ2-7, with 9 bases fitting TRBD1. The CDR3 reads CASSPTDRGSSYEQYF. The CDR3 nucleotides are TGTGCCAGCAGCCCTACCGACAGGGGGTCGTCCTACGAGCAGTACTTC.